These 10 T cell receptor beta chains share one sample of origin, sequenced in a study of blood T cell repertoires in COVID-19. Method: immunoSEQ multiplex PCR; TCRdb's copy keeps in-frame clones and lacks some. The sample yields about 380,000 clones, over 75% seen once. Sequences were obtained from PBMCs or T cells enriched from blood (not recorded which). The receptors shown here come from a young woman who had recovered from COVID-19.

The rearrangement joins TRBV6-5 to TRBJ2-2; 8 bases align to TRBD2. V shed 8 bases, J shed 4 bases, and the junction held 6 bases outside the gene matches. CDR1 is MNHEY, CDR2 SVGAGI, per germline. The CDR3 length is 14 residues. Here the CDR3 reads CASYYREGTGELFF. CDR3 coding DNA: TGTGCCAGCTATTACCGGGAGGGCACCGGGGAGCTGTTTTTT.

The sample holds a few counts of this clone. This chain links TRBV24-1 with TRBJ1-1; no clear D gene. The CDR3 spans 13 residues. The V end lost 5 bases, the J end lost 0 bases, and 6 bases lay between the germline ends. Germline V gives CDR1 KGHDR, CDR2 SFDVKD. CDR3 in DNA: TGTGCCACCAGTGGAGAGATGAACACTGAAGCTTTCTTT. This translates into CATSGEMNTEAFF.

Only a few counts were recorded for this clone. This rearrangement joins TRBV5-4 to TRBJ2-7, with TRBD2 matching 11 bases. The CDR3 loop spans 15 amino acids. V was pared by 0 bases and J by 3 bases, with 2 bases of the junction left unmatched. Germline CDR1 SGHNT, CDR2 YYREEE (reference sequence). The CDR3 region has the DNA TGTGCCAGCAGCTTGGTAGCGGGGGGGCTCTACGAGCAGTACTTC. Its translation is CASSLVAGGLYEQYF.

This clone was found many times. CDR3: CASSWTGISSGNTIYF. CDR3 in DNA: TGCGCCAGCAGCTGGACAGGGATCAGCTCTGGAAACACCATATATTTT. The V call is TRBV5-1, the J call TRBJ1-3; 8 nucleotides align to TRBD1. The V segment lost 3 bases and the J segment 0 bases; nucleotides outside the gene matches: 5. CDR1 and CDR2 from the germline V gene are SGHRS and YFSETQ. The CDR3 loop spans 16 amino acids.

Only one count was recorded for this clone. CDR3 protein: CASSVRSDPDTQYF. CDR3 in DNA: TGTGCCAGCAGCGTAAGGAGCGATCCAGATACGCAGTATTTT. The chain combines TRBV9 with TRBJ2-3, with no clear D. V lost 1 base and J lost 4, with 10 bases in between. Germline values: CDR1 SGDLS, CDR2 YYNGEE. This CDR3 comprises 14 residues.

The chain links TRBV19 to TRBJ2-7; TRBD2 aligns across 14 bases. Looked up from germline, CDR1 is LNHDA and CDR2 is SQIVND (reference sequence). The CDR3 totals 15 residues. The ends lost 5 bases at V and 4 bases at J; junction bases unmatched: 4. The CDR3 nucleotides read TGTGCCAGTAGTTTCGGACTAGCGGGGGGATACGAGCAGTACTTC. It codes for CASSFGLAGGYEQYF.

The CDR3 reads CASSLVGRRGTQYF. In DNA, the CDR3 is TGTGCCAGCAGTTTAGTCGGGCGGAGGGGGACCCAGTACTTC. The J gene is TRBJ2-5, the V gene TRBV28, with D possibly matching TRBD2 (6 bases). The CDR3 loop spans 14 amino acids. Germline CDR1 and CDR2: MDHEN and SYDVKM. Trimming pared 2 bases from V and 7 bases from J, leaving 14 bases between.

The chain couples TRBV9 to TRBJ2-5; no clear D. V was pared by 0 bases and J by 2 bases, with 5 bases between. The CDR3 spans 13 residues. CDR1 is SGDLS and CDR2 is YYNGEE in the germline V gene. The CDR3 reads CASSVGLQETQYF. The CDR3 nucleotides are TGTGCCAGCAGCGTAGGACTGCAAGAGACCCAGTACTTC.

The chain combines TRBV6-2 or TRBV6-3 with TRBJ1-1; D is unresolved. Germline V gene sequence: CDR1 MNHEY, CDR2 SVGEGT. This CDR3 comprises 14 residues. Trimming shortened V by 0 bases and J by 3 bases, and 8 bases separated the two germline ends. CDR3 sequence (DNA): TGTGCCAGCAGTTACTCTTCGCCGGACACTGAAGCTTTCTTT. It encodes CASSYSSPDTEAFF.

The V gene is TRBV6-1, the J gene TRBJ1-2; 8 bases are shared with TRBD1. The CDR3 loop spans 16 amino acids. V shed 1 base and J 0 bases; nucleotides not matched to a gene: 4. Germline-derived CDR1 and CDR2 are MNHNS and SASEGT. This chain's CDR3 is CASSEEGTGTNYGYTF. In DNA, the CDR3 is TGTGCCAGCAGTGAAGAGGGGACAGGTACTAACTATGGCTACACCTTC.